The 10 T cell receptor beta chains in this list originate from one sample, sequenced in a study of radiotherapy plus CTLA-4 blockade in lung cancer. Clones were read by immunoSEQ multiplex PCR, and TCRdb kept only the in-frame ones, dropping some. The sample lists around 42,000 clones; around 63% were seen once. Material: peripheral blood, obtained from a patient treated with radiotherapy plus ipilimumab. The source is a human donor with non-small cell lung cancer who had a partial response to radiotherapy plus ipilimumab.

This sequence joins TRBV27 and TRBJ2-1; maybe TRBD2 (6 bases). Trimming cost V 2 bases and J 4 bases, with 12 bases left between them. CDR3 length equals 15 residues. CDR1 MNHEY and CDR2 SMNVEV come from the germline V gene (reference sequence). CDR3 protein: CASSLPGRGYNEQFF. The CDR3 DNA follows: TGTGCCAGCAGTTTACCCGGGAGAGGGTACAATGAGCAGTTCTTC.

For this clone: A single base is all that separates this from a far larger clone, so a read error is likely. The same CDR3 also results from other DNA sequences found in this sample. The rearrangement uses TRBV6-5 and TRBJ1-2; TRBD1 might be the D (5 bases). The CDR3 has 15 residues. CDR1 is MNHEY, CDR2 SVGAGI, per germline. CDR3 sequence reads: CASSSSAGLNYGYTF. The CDR3 nucleotides are TGCGCCAGCAGTTCCTCCGCAGGGCTGAACTATGGCTACACCTTC.

The CDR3 DNA follows: TGTGCCAGTGTACAAAGACAGGGAGGTCAGCCCCAGCATTTT. The encoded protein is CASVQRQGGQPQHF. The chain uses TRBV19 and TRBJ1-5; 7 nucleotides agree with TRBD1. The trim removed 8 bases at V and 6 bases at J, leaving 10 bases unmatched. The CDR3 spans 14 residues. The germline V gene encodes CDR1 LNHDA and CDR2 SQIVND (reference sequence).

The chain is built from TRBV4-1 and TRBJ2-3, with D possibly matching TRBD1 (6 bases). The germline V gene encodes CDR1 MGHRA and CDR2 YSYEKL. V lost 1 base, J lost 2 bases, and 10 bases lay in between. The CDR3 totals 15 residues. The CDR3 protein is CASSQGWTDTDTQYF. The CDR3 DNA follows: TGCGCCAGCAGCCAAGGTTGGACAGACACAGATACGCAGTATTTT.

A remark on this clone: The junction and the germline gene differ at one end; a read error may be behind it. CDR3 in amino acids: CASSVSGSTDTQYF. CDR3 coding DNA: TGTGCCAGCAGCGTCTCCGGGAGCACGGATACGCAGTATTTT. The chain links TRBV9 to TRBJ2-3; weak D call: TRBD2 (6 bases). The germline CDR1 and CDR2 sequences are SGDLS and YYNGEE. CDR3 length equals 14 residues.

This chain uses TRBV6-1 with TRBJ1-1, with 7 bases fitting TRBD1. After removal of 6 bases from V and 10 bases from J, the junction contained 11 bases not matched to a gene. The germline CDR1 and CDR2 sequences are MNHNS and SASEGT. CDR3 length: 13 amino acids. The CDR3, as DNA: TGTGCCAGCAGCGACAGGGACAGTATACGAGCTTTCTTT. It is translated as CASSDRDSIRAFF.

This CDR3 is CASSPGFSGGDQETQYF. The CDR3 DNA is TGTGCCAGCAGCCCTGGCTTTAGCGGGGGAGACCAAGAGACCCAGTACTTC. The rearrangement uses TRBV9 and TRBJ2-5; TRBD2 agrees at 9 bases. Germline lookup yields CDR1 SGDLS and CDR2 YYNGEE. CDR3 length: 17 amino acids. V lost 4 bases, J lost 0 bases, and 10 bases stayed unmatched.

This rearrangement joins TRBV15 to TRBJ1-1; perhaps TRBD1 as D (6 bases). The V end lost 8 bases, the J end lost 11 bases, and 21 bases lay between the germline ends. The CDR3 sequence is 13 residues long. In germline, CDR1 is LNHNV, CDR2 YYDKDF (reference sequence). The CDR3 is CATVEGRGGEAFF. In nucleotides, the CDR3 is TGTGCCACCGTCGAGGGCAGGGGTGGGGAGGCTTTCTTT.

In its sample, this clone was seen a few times. The chain employs TRBV5-4 and TRBJ1-1, with D maybe TRBD1 (5 bases). CDR3 length equals 16 residues. Per the germline V gene, CDR1 is SGHNT and CDR2 is YYREEE (reference sequence). V was pared by 1 base and J by 2 bases, with 15 bases between. CDR3 coding DNA: TGTGCCAGCAGCTTGCCCGGGGAGGGACTCAACACTGAAGCTTTCTTT. It specifies CASSLPGEGLNTEAFF.

The chain couples TRBV19 to TRBJ2-7; 9 nucleotides align to TRBD1. The CDR3 has 14 residues. V shed 7 bases and J 5 bases; nucleotides not matched to a gene: 9. Looked up from germline, CDR1 is LNHDA and CDR2 is SQIVND (reference sequence). For the CDR3, the DNA is TGTGCCAGTACCCCCGGGACAGGGTTCAACGAGCAGTACTTC. It translates to CASTPGTGFNEQYF.